This TCR beta chain was sequenced in a study of shared clonotypes between healthy human individuals. Broader study findings: The genetic and exposure-history diversity represented was limited by few donors.

Comments on this clone: What it recognizes is unknown.

Clones were read by immunoSEQ multiplex PCR, and TCRdb kept only the in-frame ones, dropping some. Of over 2,000,000 clones listed, 93% are singletons. V was clipped by 3 bases and J by 4 bases, with 12 bases between them. The length of the CDR3 is 14 residues. Germline values: CDR1 KGHSH, CDR2 LQKENI. Naive-designated CD8 cells lacked CD45RO, were positively enriched for CCR7, and omitted terminally differentiated effector memory CD45RA+ cells. What was sequenced was naive CD8+ T cells from PBMCs. This chain links TRBV18 with TRBJ2-5; D uncertain. This sequence originates from a man between 18 and 29 years old in good health. Some clones in this sample may be carry-over from other donors' samples. The CDR3 coding sequence is TGTGCCAGCTCACCGACATCCGAGCGAGAGACCCAGTACTTC. This codes for CASSPTSERETQYF.